This TCR beta chain was identified during a study of blood T cell repertoires in COVID-19. In the study overall: Donors in the United States, Italy and Spain gave samples during acute or convalescent COVID-19. The cDNA or gDNA used as material had been derived from T cells, B-cell-depleted T cells, or PBMCs.

With 5 bases removed from V and 5 bases from J, the gap between germline ends came to 11 bases. The germline gives CDR1 MNHEY, CDR2 SVGEGT. The length of the CDR3 is 13 residues. This clone was seen once. Authors' data handling: Scientists estimated how many nucleated cells there were by amplifying reference gene primers. Repertoires were generated with immunoSEQ multiplex PCR, while TCRdb's copy carries only in-frame clones and drops some. V and J calls and clone size are as listed in that table; D and trimming were resolved from the DNA. The table has over 25,000 clones, approximately 80% seen once.

This chain joins TRBV6-2 or TRBV6-3 and TRBJ2-3; weak D call: TRBD1 (5 bases). The sequencing input was peripheral blood. This TCR was sampled from a human donor in a cohort sampled during active COVID-19. CDR3 loop: CASSEQGRDTQYF. The CDR3 region has the DNA TGTGCCAGCAGTGAGCAGGGTCGAGATACGCAGTATTTT.